This TCR beta chain originates from a study of Graves' ophthalmopathy and Graves' hyperthyroidism. Ophthalmopathy absent within 18 months of follow-up marked hyperthyroidism as stable. Other autoimmune disease, uncontrolled infection, pregnancy and lactation led to exclusion. Someone took the PBMCs out of 10 ml of fresh peripheral blood. General study findings and limits: Ophthalmopathy progression cases were predicted by the model with approximately 71% sensitivity and around 72% specificity.

CDR3 length: 14 amino acids. The V and J ends lost 5 bases and 1 base respectively, with 11 bases between them. With regard to this clonotype: Its antigen is not identified.

Amplification from RNA transcripts yielded the TCR beta CDR3 regions. First-round RT-PCR employed HTBI primers, with a second-round multiplex PCR after it. Using its own MiXCR run on the multiplex PCR reads, TCRdb lists one record per CDR3 protein. Of under 800,000 distinct CDR3 sequences in the sample, about 24% are singletons; the top ten hold 7.1%. Sequenced: peripheral blood. The TCR was taken from a young woman with stable Graves' hyperthyroidism. Some clones in this sample may be carry-over from other donors' samples. The chain has TRBV12-3 or TRBV12-4 and TRBJ1-1; a possible D gene is TRBD1 (6 bases). The CDR3 coding sequence is TGTGCCAGCAGTGGAAAAGGGGGGAACACTGAAGCTTTCTTT. This translates into CASSGKGGNTEAFF.